This T cell receptor beta chain was captured by sequencing in a study of T cells in Graves' hyperthyroidism and ophthalmopathy. The study, taken as a whole, reports: A model built on 13 V-J features separated ophthalmopathy from stable hyperthyroidism. Onset of ophthalmopathy came a median 6.5 months after the model predicted it.

This clonotype was recorded many times. Its antigen remains unidentified. This CDR3 region has 15 residues. From germline, CDR1 is LNHDA and CDR2 SQIVND (reference sequence). Trimming took off 6 bases at V and 8 bases at J, with 17 bases between the two ends. TCR beta CDR3 regions were amplified from RNA. Initially, a first-round RT-PCR of the TCR CDR3 employed the HTBI primer set. TCRdb analysed the multiplex PCR reads with MiXCR anew, one entry per CDR3 protein. This table holds hundreds of thousands of distinct CDR3 sequences, over 35% found once. Uncontrolled infection, other autoimmune disease, pregnancy or lactation disqualified patients from enrolment.

This sequence originates from a man aged 18-30 years with Graves' hyperthyroidism. Sequencing input: blood. The chain combines TRBV19 with TRBJ1-6; D perhaps matches TRBD1 (6 bases). The CDR3 spells CASSEIGGSDSPLHF. The CDR3 coding sequence is TGTGCCAGTAGCGAGATCGGGGGCTCGGATTCACCCCTCCACTTT.